Presented here are 3 T cell receptor beta chains from one specimen sequenced in a study of blood T cell repertoires in COVID-19. Some clones are missing from TCRdb's copy, which holds only in-frame ones; the method was immunoSEQ multiplex PCR. The sample holds approximately 270,000 clones, approximately 83% seen once. Sequenced material: PBMCs or T cells enriched from blood (not recorded which). Receptors were obtained from a woman between 25 and 40 years old who had recovered from COVID-19.

The V call is TRBV9, the J call TRBJ2-7; 7 bases line up with TRBD2. Germline V gene lookup returns CDR1 SGDLS and CDR2 YYNGEE. J gave up 7 bases and V 1 base, and 14 bases lay outside the gene matches. The CDR3 covers 16 residues. The CDR3 DNA reads as TGTGCCAGCAGCGTACGGGCCAGCGGGACTCTTGGGGAGCAGTACTTC. Translation: CASSVRASGTLGEQYF.

The V gene is TRBV19, the J gene TRBJ1-1; possible D gene TRBD1, 6 bases. Trimming pared 5 bases from V and 0 bases from J, leaving 13 bases between. From germline, CDR1 is LNHDA and CDR2 SQIVND (reference sequence). The CDR3 sequence is 15 residues long. The DNA of the CDR3 is TGTGCCAGTAGTTCAGGGGACCGATTGAACACTGAAGCTTTCTTT. It codes for CASSSGDRLNTEAFF. Full variable domain (rest looked up from reference TRBV19 and TRBJ1-1): DGGITQSPKYLFRKEGQNVTLSCEQNLNHDAMYWYRQDPGQGLRLIYYSQIVNDFQKGDIAEGYSVSREKKESFPLTVTSAQKNPTAFYLCASSSGDRLNTEAFFGQGTRLTVV.

The chain employs TRBV5-1 and TRBJ2-3; D remains unclear. Germline values: CDR1 SGHRS, CDR2 YFSETQ. The CDR3 covers 12 residues. The ends were cut back, 5 bases at V and 4 bases at J, with 8 bases in the middle. The CDR3 loop reads CASRAEADTQYF. The CDR3 region has the DNA TGCGCCAGCAGAGCTGAGGCAGATACGCAGTATTTT.